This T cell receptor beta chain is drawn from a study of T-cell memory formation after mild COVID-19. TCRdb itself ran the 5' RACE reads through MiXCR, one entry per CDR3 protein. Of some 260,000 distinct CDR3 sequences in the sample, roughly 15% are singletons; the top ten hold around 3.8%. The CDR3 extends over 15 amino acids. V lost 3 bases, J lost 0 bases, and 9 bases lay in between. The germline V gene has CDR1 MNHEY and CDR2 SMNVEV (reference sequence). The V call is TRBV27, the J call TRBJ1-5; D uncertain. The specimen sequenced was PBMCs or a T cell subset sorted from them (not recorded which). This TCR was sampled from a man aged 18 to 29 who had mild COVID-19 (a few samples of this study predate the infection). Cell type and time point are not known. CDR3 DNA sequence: TGTGCCAGCAGTTTTGCGGGAAATAGCAATCAGCCCCAGCATTTT. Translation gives CASSFAGNSNQPQHF.